This entry lists 15 T cell receptor beta chains sequenced from one sample in a study of cytomegalovirus exposure and HLA in healthy donors. PCR involved 60 Vbeta and 13 Jbeta primers. Using immunoSEQ multiplex PCR, the repertoire was profiled, and TCRdb retains in-frame clones only, with some absent. Recorded for this sample: approximately 170,000 clones. Sequencing was carried out using PBMCs. The receptors originated from a woman under 30 in good health and CMV-seropositive.

The chain has TRBV5-4 and TRBJ2-2; possible D gene TRBD1, 7 bases. With 3 bases removed from V and 7 bases from J, the gap between germline ends came to 16 bases. Germline V gene sequence: CDR1 SGHNT, CDR2 YYREEE (reference sequence). The CDR3 sequence is 15 residues long. The CDR3 region is CASSWGATGNGELFF. In DNA, the CDR3 is TGTGCCAGCAGCTGGGGGGCGACAGGGAACGGGGAGCTGTTTTTT.

The chain combines TRBV19 with TRBJ2-6; a weak D match, TRBD2 (5 bases). The CDR3 is 15 amino acids. V lost 1 base to trimming and J lost 2 bases, with 6 bases between them. Germline V CDR1 and CDR2: LNHDA, SQIVND (reference sequence). The CDR3 protein is CASSIGGPGANVLTF. In nucleotides, the CDR3 is TGTGCCAGTAGTATAGGAGGGCCTGGGGCCAACGTCCTGACTTTC.

This chain links TRBV10-3 with TRBJ1-3, with 9 bases matching TRBD1. With V trimmed by 4 bases and J by 4 bases, 17 bases remained unmatched. Germline V gives CDR1 ENHRY, CDR2 SYGVKD. This CDR3 is built from 19 residues. The CDR3 nucleotides read TGTGCCATCAGTGGAACCGACAGGGGGGTACCAGGGAGAGGAAACACCATATATTTT. Its protein product is CAISGTDRGVPGRGNTIYF.

This chain links TRBV19 with TRBJ1-2; unclear D gene. This CDR3 region has 14 residues. The germline CDR1 and CDR2 sequences are LNHDA and SQIVND (reference sequence). The germline V and J ends were trimmed by 6 bases and 0 bases, with 11 bases remaining between them. The CDR3 nucleotides read TGTGCCAGTAGGTCCCGGGAACCTAACTATGGCTACACCTTC. It is translated as CASRSREPNYGYTF.

The chain recombines TRBV18 with TRBJ1-1; 9 bases map to TRBD1. J gave up 4 bases and V 6 bases, and 6 bases lay outside the gene matches. Looked up from germline, CDR1 is KGHSH and CDR2 is LQKENI. CDR3 length equals 14 residues. CDR3: CASSTTQGATEAFF. The CDR3 DNA follows: TGTGCCAGCTCCACTACACAGGGGGCCACTGAAGCTTTCTTT.

The chain joins TRBV9 to TRBJ2-1; D might be TRBD1 (5 bases). Trimming removed 0 bases from V and 0 bases from J, with 10 bases in between. Germline V lookup: CDR1 SGDLS, CDR2 YYNGEE. This CDR3 spans 16 amino acids. The CDR3 sequence: CASSVEWGSSYNEQFF. The DNA of the CDR3 is TGTGCCAGCAGCGTAGAATGGGGCAGCTCCTACAATGAGCAGTTCTTC.

The V and J genes are TRBV9 and TRBJ2-1; no firm D call. Germline CDR1 is SGDLS and CDR2 is YYNGEE. The CDR3 is made up of 13 amino acids. With 0 bases removed from V and 6 bases from J, the gap between germline ends came to 7 bases. DNA of the CDR3: TGTGCCAGCAGCGTAGGAACAGCCAATGAGCAGTTCTTC. It encodes CASSVGTANEQFF. Complete variable domain (other parts from reference TRBV9 and TRBJ2-1): DSGVTQTPKHLITATGQRVTLRCSPRSGDLSVYWYQQSLDQGLQFLIQYYNGEERAKGNILERFSAQQFPDLHSELNLSSLELGDSALYFCASSVGTANEQFFGPGTRLTVL.

V and J are TRBV6-4 and TRBJ2-1, with D possibly TRBD2 on 5 matching bases. The V and J ends lost 6 bases and 9 bases respectively, with 24 bases between them. The CDR3 covers 16 residues. The germline gives CDR1 MRHNA, CDR2 SNTAGT. CDR3 region: CASSSTIRPVASEQFF. Here the CDR3 DNA reads TGTGCCAGCAGCTCTACGATCCGCCCTGTAGCGAGTGAGCAGTTCTTC.

V usage is TRBV27 and J usage is TRBJ2-2, with D maybe TRBD1 (7 bases). CDR1 is MNHEY and CDR2 is SMNVEV in the germline V gene (reference sequence). Trimming took off 3 bases at V and 7 bases at J, with 15 bases between the two ends. CDR3 length equals 15 residues. CDR3 protein: CASSLEGQLHGELFF. DNA of the CDR3: TGTGCCAGCAGTTTGGAGGGACAGCTTCACGGGGAGCTGTTTTTT.

This chain joins TRBV6-5 and TRBJ2-1; TRBD1 is a possible D gene (6 bases). The CDR3 contains 14 residues. The germline V gene encodes CDR1 MNHEY and CDR2 SVGAGI. V was shortened by 5 bases and J by 2 bases, with 10 bases between the two germline ends. CDR3 sequence: CASSPRQAYNEQFF. DNA of the CDR3: TGTGCCAGCAGTCCCAGACAGGCCTACAATGAGCAGTTCTTC.

The chain is built from TRBV18 and TRBJ1-1; 7 bases are a match to TRBD1. Germline assignment: CDR1 KGHSH and CDR2 LQKENI. CDR3 size: 15 residues. With 3 bases clipped from V and 1 base from J, the junction kept 5 bases outside the gene matches. The CDR3, as DNA: TGTGCCAGCTCACCGGTAGGGGGCCCGAACACTGAAGCTTTCTTT. Its protein is CASSPVGGPNTEAFF.

The rearrangement uses TRBV6-1 and TRBJ1-3; D perhaps matches TRBD1 (5 bases). Trimming took off 3 bases at V and 4 bases at J, with 13 bases between the two ends. Germline loops: CDR1 MNHNS, CDR2 SASEGT. This CDR3 is built from 15 residues. The CDR3 here is CASSEQGLQGNTIYF. The CDR3 DNA follows: TGTGCCAGCAGTGAGCAGGGCTTGCAGGGAAACACCATATATTTT.

This chain joins TRBV5-4 and TRBJ2-5; perhaps TRBD2 as D (6 bases). From germline, CDR1 is SGHNT and CDR2 YYREEE (reference sequence). This CDR3 has 16 residues. V was cut by 2 bases and J by 9 bases, with 23 bases left in between. The CDR3 loop reads CASSLGSGPIMLAQYF. Here the CDR3 DNA reads TGTGCCAGCAGCTTAGGTAGCGGACCCATTATGTTGGCCCAGTACTTC.

This CDR3 reads CASSRGTGDTDTQYF. CDR3 bases: TGTGCCAGCAGTCGCGGGACAGGTGACACAGATACGCAGTATTTT. This chain links TRBV4-2 with TRBJ2-3, with 8 bases identical to TRBD1. V trimming: 6 bases; J trimming: 2 bases; junction bases outside the gene matches: 7. Per the germline V gene, CDR1 is LGHNA and CDR2 is YNFKEQ. CDR3 length equals 15 residues.

The chain joins TRBV30 to TRBJ1-5; 12 nucleotides agree with TRBD1. The germline V gene encodes CDR1 GTSNPN and CDR2 SVGIG (reference sequence). The CDR3 consists of 20 residues. V trimming: 2 bases; J trimming: 5 bases; junction bases outside the gene matches: 19. CDR3 loop: CAWSRMPGQGARYGDQPQHF. The DNA of the CDR3 is TGTGCCTGGAGTCGCATGCCGGGACAGGGGGCAAGATATGGGGATCAGCCCCAGCATTTT.